The source of this T cell receptor (beta chain) is a study of blood T cell repertoires in COVID-19. Cohort allocation depended upon clinical history that participants reported. As handled by the study authors: Amplifying reference gene primers gave estimates of nucleated cell counts. Data came from immunoSEQ multiplex PCR; TCRdb stores just in-frame clones and leaves some out. For V, J and clone size, that table is used; D and trimming come from the DNA. Of over 120,000 clones in the sample, around 83% were seen once. CDR1 SGHRS and CDR2 YFSETQ come from the germline V gene. The CDR3 is 13 residues long. Trimming removed 4 bases at V and 6 bases at J, with 13 bases between.

This TCR derives from a man aged 45 to 65 who had recovered from COVID-19. V and J are TRBV5-1 and TRBJ1-2; perhaps TRBD1 as D (5 bases). What was sequenced was PBMCs or T cells enriched from blood (not recorded which). The CDR3, as DNA: TGCGCCAGCAGCGGGCAGGGAGGGGATGGCTACACCTTC. As protein: CASSGQGGDGYTF. Drawing the rest from reference TRBV5-1 and TRBJ1-2, the complete variable domain is KAGVTQTPRYLIKTRGQQVTLSCSPISGHRSVSWYQQTPGQGLQFLFEYFSETQRNKGNFPGRFSGRQFSNSRSEMNVSTLELGDSALYLCASSGQGGDGYTFGSGTRLTVV.